One and the same sample provided the 26 T cell receptor beta chains below, sequenced in a study of regulatory T cells in long-lasting Graves disease. Building of the TCR beta libraries involved iRepertoire HTBI primers and Arm-PCR of CDR3 regions. TCRdb used MiXCR to reprocess the multiplex PCR reads, holding one entry per CDR3 protein. Here the sample spans 350,000 to 500,000 distinct CDR3 sequences, approximately 22% being singletons. Time point reported: persistent/refractory GD, antithyroid drugs over 5 years with positive TRAb. PBMC RNA was the source of the TCR library. Sequenced material: peripheral blood mononuclear cells (PBMCs), taken when the disease was refractory, from a patient treated with antithyroid drugs. These receptors all stem from a female donor with Graves disease.

This clonotype came up many times. The chain joins TRBV3-1 to TRBJ2-2, with a possible D match to TRBD1 (6 bases). Trimming took 1 base from V and 1 from J, leaving 7 bases between them. CDR3 length: 15 amino acids. The germline gives CDR1 LGHDT, CDR2 YNNKEL (reference sequence). CDR3 residues: CASSQGDKNTGELFF. The CDR3 nucleotides are TGTGCCAGCAGCCAAGGGGACAAGAACACCGGGGAGCTGTTTTTT.

CDR3 sequence reads: CASTGVPGNTIYF. CDR3 in DNA: TGTGCCAGCACCGGTGTTCCTGGAAACACCATATATTTT. The V and J genes are TRBV11-2 and TRBJ1-3; D is undetermined. CDR3 length equals 13 residues. Trimming took 7 bases from V and 2 from J, leaving 9 bases between them. CDR1 and CDR2 (germline): SGHAT, FQNNGV.

The table lists this clonotype with many counts. V usage is TRBV6-1 and J usage is TRBJ2-7, with 7 bases identical to TRBD1. The length of the CDR3 is 12 residues. Germline CDR1 MNHNS, CDR2 SASEGT. The trim removed 8 bases at V and 5 bases at J, leaving 6 bases unmatched. CDR3 sequence (DNA): TGTGCCAGCTCGACAGGGCGACACGAGCAGTACTTC. This sequence encodes CASSTGRHEQYF.

This clonotype occurred a few times. Because it lacks the conserved phenylalanine or tryptophan at the end, this CDR3 is likely a read error. The J gene is TRBJ2-7, the V gene TRBV12-3 or TRBV12-4, with D perhaps matching TRBD2 (5 bases). The V and J ends lost 6 bases and 4 bases respectively, with 10 bases between them. The CDR3 contains 12 residues. CDR3 coding DNA: TGTGCCAGCAGCCAACCGGGGTACGAGCAGTACTCC. Translated, it gives CASSQPGYEQYS.

This clonotype has a count of ten or more. This chain connects TRBV28 to TRBJ2-6, with D tentatively TRBD1 (5 bases). The CDR3 has 17 residues. Germline V gene sequence: CDR1 MDHEN, CDR2 SYDVKM. Trimming removed 2 bases at V and 1 base at J, with 12 bases between. As DNA, the CDR3 is TGTGCCAGCAGTTTACGGACGGACAAGTCTGGGGCCAACGTCCTGACTTTC. The encoded protein is CASSLRTDKSGANVLTF.

V and J are TRBV15 and TRBJ2-7, with D unclear. The CDR3 covers 14 residues. Germline lookup yields CDR1 LNHNV and CDR2 YYDKDF (reference sequence). The V end was cut by 4 bases, the J end by 2 bases, with 12 bases between. CDR3 in amino acids: CATSIRHPTYEQYF. CDR3 DNA sequence: TGTGCCACCAGCATCAGGCATCCAACCTACGAGCAGTACTTC.

This clonotype has a count of ten or more. This chain joins TRBV11-1 and TRBJ2-5, with 10 bases aligning to TRBD2. The V gene's germline CDR1 is SGHAT and CDR2 FQDESV (reference sequence). The V gene end was trimmed by 1 base and the J gene end by 2 bases; junction bases not matched to a gene: 7. This CDR3 spans 17 amino acids. DNA of the CDR3: TGTGCCAGCAGCTTAGAGGTCGTAGCGGGGGGTCAAGAGACCCAGTACTTC. It encodes CASSLEVVAGGQETQYF.

This chain connects TRBV19 to TRBJ2-5, with no clear D. The ends were cut back, 5 bases at V and 1 base at J, with 8 bases in the middle. Germline V gene lookup returns CDR1 LNHDA and CDR2 SQIVND (reference sequence). This CDR3 contains 13 residues. This CDR3 is CASSSISQETQYF. DNA of the CDR3: TGTGCCAGTAGTTCCATAAGCCAAGAGACCCAGTACTTC.

This clonotype was observed many times. The V call is TRBV2, the J call TRBJ2-7, with D hard to call. Germline loops: CDR1 SNHLY, CDR2 FYNNEI. The V gene lost 6 bases and the J gene lost 1 base, with 10 bases spanning the gap. This CDR3 has 13 amino acids. The DNA of the CDR3 is TGTGCCAGCAGCCCCACCGAGTCCTACGAGCAGTACTTC. It is translated as CASSPTESYEQYF.

This clonotype showed up many times. The rearrangement links TRBV3-1 to TRBJ2-7, with D perhaps TRBD1 (6 bases). The CDR3 runs to 13 residues. CDR1 LGHDT and CDR2 YNNKEL come from the germline V gene (reference sequence). Trimming stripped 2 bases from V and 3 bases from J, with 8 bases between. The CDR3 protein is CASSQLGHYEQYF. In DNA form, the CDR3 reads TGTGCCAGCAGCCAACTGGGACACTACGAGCAGTACTTC.

This clonotype was counted at least ten times. V is TRBV28 and J is TRBJ2-5; D could derive from TRBD1 or TRBD2 (5 bases each). The CDR3 extends over 13 amino acids. With 7 bases removed from V and 2 bases from J, the gap between germline ends came to 11 bases. CDR1 is MDHEN, CDR2 SYDVKM, per germline. CDR3 DNA: TGTGCCAGCAAGTCTGGGGGTCAAGAGACCCAGTACTTC. It is translated as CASKSGGQETQYF.

The DNA for the CDR3 is TGCAGTGCTGGAGGACAGGCCTACGGGCAGTACTTC. It translates to CSAGGQAYGQYF. The rearrangement uses TRBV20-1 and TRBJ2-5; 7 bases are shared with TRBD1. V gave up 5 bases and J gave up 11 bases; unmatched junction bases: 11. Germline CDR1 DFQATT, CDR2 SNEGSKA (reference sequence). This CDR3 contains 12 residues.

In this sample, this clonotype turned up many times. The J gene is TRBJ2-7, the V gene TRBV6-1; the match to TRBD2 covers 9 bases. The CDR3 is 14 amino acids. Germline-derived CDR1 and CDR2 are MNHNS and SASEGT. With 4 bases clipped from V and 2 bases from J, the junction kept 3 bases outside the gene matches. CDR3 coding DNA: TGTGCCAGCAGTGTTCTAGCGGGGCCCTACGAGCAGTACTTC. It codes for CASSVLAGPYEQYF.

This clonotype was seen repeatedly, ten times or more. The chain employs TRBV7-9 and TRBJ2-5, with D maybe TRBD2 (6 bases). CDR1 and CDR2 (germline): SEHNR, FQNEAQ (reference sequence). CDR3 size: 15 residues. The germline V and J ends were trimmed by 4 bases and 0 bases, with 12 bases remaining between them. CDR3 sequence reads: CASSSASANQETQYF. In nucleotides, the CDR3 is TGTGCCAGCAGCTCTGCTAGCGCCAACCAAGAGACCCAGTACTTC.

CDR3 DNA: TGTGCCAGCAGTTTAGGGGGCAGGGGATCCCCCGAGCAGTACTTC. Protein: CASSLGGRGSPEQYF. This sequence joins TRBV6-5 and TRBJ2-7; 7 positions agree with TRBD1. The CDR3 runs 15 residues. Germline CDR1 is MNHEY and CDR2 is SVGAGI. Trimming removed 4 bases from V and 6 bases from J; junction bases left unmatched: 12.

This clonotype has ten or more counts. The chain carries TRBV28 and TRBJ2-2; D remains ambiguous. CDR3 length: 11 amino acids. The germline CDR1 and CDR2 sequences are MDHEN and SYDVKM. Trimming took off 5 bases at V and 8 bases at J, with 6 bases between the two ends. As DNA, the CDR3 is TGTGCCAGCAGTGGAAGGGGGGAGCTGTTTTTT. The encoded protein is CASSGRGELFF.

This clonotype was counted a few times. The chain employs TRBV20-1 and TRBJ2-2; 8 bases are a match to TRBD2. CDR1 and CDR2 from the germline V gene are DFQATT and SNEGSKA (reference sequence). The CDR3 consists of 15 residues. Trimming cost V 1 base and J 7 bases; bases outside gene matches: 8. The CDR3 loop is CSARGASGSIGELFF. The CDR3 bases are TGCAGTGCTAGAGGGGCCAGCGGGAGTATCGGGGAGCTGTTTTTT.

The V and J genes are TRBV28 and TRBJ2-5, with TRBD2 identical over 11 bases. Germline V gene data show CDR1 as MDHEN and CDR2 as SYDVKM. The CDR3 covers 19 residues. V lost 6 bases, J lost 4 bases, and 19 bases stayed unmatched. The CDR3 spells CASRPPGTAGLAARETQYF. CDR3 in DNA: TGTGCCAGCAGGCCGCCGGGGACAGCGGGACTAGCGGCGCGAGAGACCCAGTACTTC.

This clonotype has a count of ten or more. The CDR3 DNA reads TGTGCCAGCAGCCAAGAGTCGGTAGTCAGTTTAATCCGTTTGGAAGCTTTCTTT. This sequence encodes CASSQESVVSLIRLEAFF. The J gene is TRBJ1-1, the V gene TRBV3-1; no clear D. The CDR3 has 18 residues. Germline CDR1 and CDR2: LGHDT and YNNKEL (reference sequence). The V end was cut by 0 bases, the J end by 8 bases, with 25 bases between.

This clonotype was counted only a few times. The V gene is TRBV10-3, the J gene TRBJ2-7; the match to TRBD2 covers 14 bases. Germline V gene lookup returns CDR1 ENHRY and CDR2 SYGVKD. This CDR3 is built from 17 residues. With V trimmed by 11 bases and J by 3 bases, 15 bases remained unmatched. The CDR3 nucleotides are TGTGCCGCAAGCCCGGGACTAGCGGGAGAACGGGGCTACGAGCAGTACTTC. Protein: CAASPGLAGERGYEQYF.

V and J are TRBV11-2 and TRBJ2-7; D might be TRBD1 (6 bases). CDR1 is SGHAT and CDR2 is FQNNGV in the germline V gene. With 5 bases removed from V and 3 bases from J, the gap between germline ends came to 17 bases. The CDR3 has 15 residues. CDR3: CASSPTGSLYYEQYF. CDR3 in DNA: TGTGCCAGCAGCCCTACAGGGAGTCTCTACTACGAGCAGTACTTC. The whole variable domain, filled in from reference TRBV11-2 and TRBJ2-7, reads EAGVAQSPRYKIIEKRQSVAFWCNPISGHATLYWYQQILGQGPKLLIQFQNNGVVDDSQLPKDRFSAERLKGVDSTLKIQPAKLEDSAVYLCASSPTGSLYYEQYFGPGTRLTVT.

This clonotype appeared many times. V gene TRBV20-1 combines with J gene TRBJ2-5; 8 bases map to TRBD2. The germline V gene has CDR1 DFQATT and CDR2 SNEGSKA (reference sequence). After removal of 2 bases from V and 5 bases from J, the junction contained 7 bases not matched to a gene. The CDR3 runs 14 residues. The CDR3 nucleotides are TGCAGTGCTAGACCCCGGGAGGGGCTGGAGACCCAGTACTTC. It yields the protein CSARPREGLETQYF.

This chain connects TRBV20-1 to TRBJ2-7, with D perhaps TRBD1 (5 bases). The CDR3 runs 15 residues. Germline CDR1 and CDR2: DFQATT and SNEGSKA (reference sequence). The V end was cut by 6 bases, the J end by 0 bases, with 18 bases between. The CDR3 reads CSASPPQGSSYEQYF. In DNA, the CDR3 is TGCAGTGCATCCCCTCCCCAGGGTAGCTCCTACGAGCAGTACTTC.

This clonotype was detected only a few times. The chain couples TRBV29-1 to TRBJ1-2; 8 bases fit TRBD1. Germline V gene sequence: CDR1 SQVTM, CDR2 ANQGSEA. The CDR3 runs 15 residues. The V gene end was trimmed by 3 bases and the J gene end by 5 bases; junction bases not matched to a gene: 11. This CDR3 reads CSVDNTGGNSYGYTF. CDR3 bases: TGCAGCGTTGATAATACAGGGGGAAACTCTTATGGCTACACCTTC.

The table lists this clonotype with many counts. The chain combines TRBV7-2 with TRBJ1-5; D possibly corresponds to TRBD1 (6 bases). Germline V lookup: CDR1 SGHTA, CDR2 FQGNSA. CDR3 length: 15 amino acids. V lost 5 bases and J lost 3, with 14 bases in between. The CDR3 region has the DNA TGTGCCAGCAGCAGGGGAACAGGGTACAATCAGCCCCAGCATTTT. This codes for CASSRGTGYNQPQHF.

V is TRBV20-1 and J is TRBJ2-1, with unresolved D. The CDR3 runs 16 residues. Germline loops: CDR1 DFQATT, CDR2 SNEGSKA (reference sequence). V was cut by 3 bases and J by 6 bases, with 21 bases left in between. The CDR3 reads CSASRPENPPSNEQFF. Here the CDR3 DNA reads TGCAGTGCTAGCCGACCGGAGAATCCCCCCTCCAATGAGCAGTTCTTC.